Listed below are T cell receptor beta chains from one sample, sequenced in a study of shared clonotypes between healthy human individuals. Using immunoSEQ multiplex PCR, the repertoire was profiled, and TCRdb retains in-frame clones only, with some absent. The sample includes around 500,000 clones, about 80% of them seen just once. The sequenced sample was PBMCs. The origin of the receptors is a woman between 40 and 50 years old in good health. Some clones in this sample may be carry-over from other donors' samples. Each CDR3 is given with its conserved first and last residue. The D gene is left open where the match is weak. Clone size, where shown, is once, few, many, or a class for clones that have expanded.

.,TRBV28,.,TRBJ2-7,CASTRGARYEQYF,TGTGCCAGCACCAGAGGGGCGCGCTACGAGCAGTACTTC
.,TRBV30,.,TRBJ1-5,CAWSVGGNSNQPQHF,TGTGCCTGGAGTGTGGGTGGAAATAGCAATCAGCCCCAGCATTTT
.,TRBV5-1,.,TRBJ2-7,CASSLSAGPSYEQYF,TGCGCCAGCAGCTTGTCGGCCGGACCCTCCTACGAGCAGTACTTC
.,TRBV4-2,.,TRBJ1-2,CASSQDRGQGRGGILTNYGYTF,TGTGCCAGCAGCCAAGATCGAGGGCAGGGGAGAGGGGGAATCCTAACTAACTATGGCTACACCTTC
.,TRBV6-4,.,TRBJ2-2,CASSEGQGGTGELFF,TGTGCCAGCAGTGAGGGCCAGGGGGGCACCGGGGAGCTGTTTTTT
.,TRBV9,.,TRBJ2-3,CASSVDETTTQYF,TGTGCCAGCAGCGTAGACGAGACAACCACGCAGTATTTT
.,TRBV29-1,TRBD2,TRBJ2-1,CSVGRTREDEQFF,TGCAGCGTCGGCCGGACTAGAGAAGATGAGCAGTTCTTC
.,TRBV6-1,.,TRBJ1-2,CASRVGLSSGYTF,TGTGCCAGCAGGGTGGGTCTCTCGTCTGGCTACACCTTC
many,TRBV15,.,TRBJ1-5,CATSRTVDNQPQHF,TGTGCCACCAGCAGGACAGTAGACAATCAGCCCCAGCATTTT
once,TRBV7-9,.,TRBJ2-1,CASSFGEQFF,TGTGCCAGCAGCTTTGGCGAGCAGTTCTTC
.,TRBV6-5,.,TRBJ1-4,CASSYSMGGKIEKLFF,TGTGCCAGCAGTTACTCGATGGGGGGCAAGATTGAAAAACTGTTTTTT